What follows are 4 T cell receptor beta chains derived from one specimen sequenced in a study of blood T cell repertoires in COVID-19. Measured with immunoSEQ multiplex PCR; TCRdb has only the in-frame clones, and not every one. The sample lists about 300,000 clones; roughly 83% were seen once. Input material: peripheral blood. The receptor set was obtained from a human donor with COVID-19, enrolled during active disease. The donor label of this sample is uncertain.

This chain connects TRBV27 to TRBJ2-3, with 8 bases identical to TRBD2. This CDR3 comprises 14 residues. Germline V gene sequence: CDR1 MNHEY, CDR2 SMNVEV (reference sequence). The V gene end was trimmed by 5 bases and the J gene end by 4 bases; junction bases not matched to a gene: 5. For the CDR3, the DNA is TGTGCCAGCAGTCACGGGACTAGAGCAGATACGCAGTATTTT. It codes for CASSHGTRADTQYF.

A note on this clone: Additional DNA sequences in this sample encode the identical CDR3. CDR3 nucleotides: TGTGCCAGTAGCCCGGGACAGGGCTATGGCTACACCTTC. It codes for CASSPGQGYGYTF. The chain employs TRBV19 and TRBJ1-2; 9 bases are shared with TRBD1. Germline V gives CDR1 LNHDA, CDR2 SQIVND (reference sequence). The CDR3 has 13 residues. The V and J ends lost 6 bases and 4 bases, in that order; junction bases with no gene match: 3.

This clone was recorded once. The J gene is TRBJ2-1, the V gene TRBV25-1; 11 bases fit TRBD2. Germline loops: CDR1 MGHDK, CDR2 SYGVNS. Losses at the gene ends were 6 bases for V and 5 bases for J; bases not matched to a gene: 0. This CDR3 spans 13 amino acids. This CDR3 reads CASRLAGDNEQFF. The DNA for the CDR3 is TGTGCCAGCAGACTAGCGGGGGACAATGAGCAGTTCTTC.

This clone was detected once. The rearrangement joins TRBV6-5 to TRBJ1-2; perhaps TRBD1 as D (5 bases). This CDR3 spans 15 amino acids. CDR1 and CDR2 from the germline V gene are MNHEY and SVGAGI. Trimming pared 8 bases from V and 4 bases from J, leaving 20 bases between. This CDR3 reads CASGWRGGGLYGYTF. CDR3 nucleotide sequence: TGTGCCAGCGGTTGGAGGGGTGGAGGCCTCTATGGCTACACCTTC.